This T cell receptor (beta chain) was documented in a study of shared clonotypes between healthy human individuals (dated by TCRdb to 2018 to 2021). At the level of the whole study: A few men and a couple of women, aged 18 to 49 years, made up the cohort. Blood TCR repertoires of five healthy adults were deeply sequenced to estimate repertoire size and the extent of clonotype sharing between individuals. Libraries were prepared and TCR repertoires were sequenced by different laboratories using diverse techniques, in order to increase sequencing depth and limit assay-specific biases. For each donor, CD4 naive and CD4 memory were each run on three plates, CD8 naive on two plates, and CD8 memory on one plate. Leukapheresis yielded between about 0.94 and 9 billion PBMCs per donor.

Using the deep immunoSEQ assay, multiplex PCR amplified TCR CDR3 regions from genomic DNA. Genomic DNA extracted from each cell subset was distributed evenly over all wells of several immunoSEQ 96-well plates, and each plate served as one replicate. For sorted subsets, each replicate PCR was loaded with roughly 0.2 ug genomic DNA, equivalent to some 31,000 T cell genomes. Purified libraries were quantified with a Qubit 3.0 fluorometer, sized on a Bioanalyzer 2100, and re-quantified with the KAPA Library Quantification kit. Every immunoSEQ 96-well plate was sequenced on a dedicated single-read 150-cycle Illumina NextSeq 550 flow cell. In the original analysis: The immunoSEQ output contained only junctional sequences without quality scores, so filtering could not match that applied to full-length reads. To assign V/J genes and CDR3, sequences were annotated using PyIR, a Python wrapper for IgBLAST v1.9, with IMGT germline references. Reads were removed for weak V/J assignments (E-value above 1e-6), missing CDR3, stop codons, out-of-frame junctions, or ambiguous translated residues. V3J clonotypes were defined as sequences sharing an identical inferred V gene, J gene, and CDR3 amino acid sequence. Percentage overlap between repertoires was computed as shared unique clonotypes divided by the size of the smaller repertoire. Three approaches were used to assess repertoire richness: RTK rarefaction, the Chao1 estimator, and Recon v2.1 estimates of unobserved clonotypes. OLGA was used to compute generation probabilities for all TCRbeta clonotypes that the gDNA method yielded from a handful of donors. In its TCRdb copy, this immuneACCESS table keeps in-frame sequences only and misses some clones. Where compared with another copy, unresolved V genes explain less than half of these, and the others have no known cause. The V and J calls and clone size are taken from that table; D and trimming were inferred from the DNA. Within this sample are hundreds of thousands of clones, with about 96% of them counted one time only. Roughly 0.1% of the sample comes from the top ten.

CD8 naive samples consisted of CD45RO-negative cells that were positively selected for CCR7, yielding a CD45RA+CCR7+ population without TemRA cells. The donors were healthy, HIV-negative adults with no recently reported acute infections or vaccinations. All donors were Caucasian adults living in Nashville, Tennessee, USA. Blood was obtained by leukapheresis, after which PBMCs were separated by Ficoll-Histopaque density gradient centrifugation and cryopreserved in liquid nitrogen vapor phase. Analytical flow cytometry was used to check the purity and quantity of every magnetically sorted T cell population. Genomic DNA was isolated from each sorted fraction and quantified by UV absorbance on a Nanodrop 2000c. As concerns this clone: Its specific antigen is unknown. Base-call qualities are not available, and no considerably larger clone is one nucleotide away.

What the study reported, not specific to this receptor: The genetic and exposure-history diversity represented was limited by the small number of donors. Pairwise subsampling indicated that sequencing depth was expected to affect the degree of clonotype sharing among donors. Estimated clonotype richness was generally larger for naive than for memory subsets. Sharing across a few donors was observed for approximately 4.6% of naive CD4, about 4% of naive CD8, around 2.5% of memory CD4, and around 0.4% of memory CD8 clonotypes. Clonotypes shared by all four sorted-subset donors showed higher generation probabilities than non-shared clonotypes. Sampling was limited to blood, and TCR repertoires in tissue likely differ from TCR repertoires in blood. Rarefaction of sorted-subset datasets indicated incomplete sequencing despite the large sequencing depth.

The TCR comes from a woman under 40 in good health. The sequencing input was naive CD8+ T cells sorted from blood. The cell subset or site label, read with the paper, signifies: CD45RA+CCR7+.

DNA sequence: TGCAGTGCTCTGACCACAGAGCAGTACTTC. This translates into CSALTTEQYF. Here the chain combines TRBV20-1 and TRBJ2-7; confidence is insufficient to name the D gene. Reading the germline V gene (reference sequence) gives CDR1 DFQATT and CDR2 SNEGSKA. The CDR3 sequence holds 10 residues, the cysteine and phenylalanine included. Just the 30-base CDR3 DNA is kept, in frame starting at base 1. The V end loses 5 bases and the J end loses 7 bases, and a stretch of 9 bases separates them.